These T cell receptor beta chains were read from a single sample in a study of cytomegalovirus exposure and HLA in healthy donors. Profiled with immunoSEQ multiplex PCR; TCRdb holds only in-frame clones, not every one. The sample carries some 150,000 clones, roughly 9.4% recorded once. What was sequenced was PBMCs. All receptors come from a male donor in good health and CMV-seronegative. The CDR3 runs from the conserved cysteine through the conserved F or W. The D gene is left open where the match is weak. Rows give clone size only sometimes, using once, few, many, or a class for an expanded clone.

CDR3 protein: CASSLAYMPDTHEQYF
CDR3 DNA: TGTGCCAGCAGCTTAGCGTACATGCCGGACACCCACGAGCAGTACTTC
J gene: TRBJ2-7
D gene: -
clone size: few
V gene: TRBV7-2

CDR3 protein: CASSIGFSSNEAFF
CDR3 DNA: TGTGCCAGCAGCATAGGGTTTAGTAGCAATGAAGCTTTCTTT
J gene: TRBJ1-1
D gene: -
clone size: -
V gene: TRBV7-8

CDR3 protein: CASSSRAGVFGELFF
CDR3 DNA: TGTGCCAGCAGCTCTAGAGCGGGAGTGTTCGGGGAGCTGTTTTTT
J gene: TRBJ2-2
D gene: TRBD2
clone size: -
V gene: TRBV7-7

CDR3 protein: CASIPKAGGREQYF
CDR3 DNA: TGTGCCAGTATTCCGAAGGCGGGGGGGCGAGAGCAGTACTTC
J gene: TRBJ2-7
D gene: TRBD2
clone size: -
V gene: TRBV19

CDR3 protein: CASSFRGPDGYTF
CDR3 DNA: TGTGCCAGCAGCTTCAGGGGGCCAGATGGCTACACCTTC
J gene: TRBJ1-2
D gene: TRBD1
clone size: -
V gene: TRBV13

CDR3 protein: CASSFRLVVYEQYF
CDR3 DNA: TGTGCCAGCAGCTTCCGACTAGTCGTCTACGAGCAGTACTTC
J gene: TRBJ2-7
D gene: -
clone size: few
V gene: TRBV7-8

CDR3 protein: CASSQAAGGVNQPQHF
CDR3 DNA: TGTGCCAGCTCTCAAGCGGCGGGAGGGGTAAATCAGCCCCAGCATTTT
J gene: TRBJ1-5
D gene: -
clone size: -
V gene: TRBV18

CDR3 protein: CASSLAGPQTEAFF
CDR3 DNA: TGTGCCAGCAGCTTAGCGGGGCCACAGACTGAAGCTTTCTTT
J gene: TRBJ1-1
D gene: -
clone size: -
V gene: TRBV7-9

CDR3 protein: CASSQEGQGWNTEAFF
CDR3 DNA: TGCGCCAGCAGCCAAGAGGGACAGGGATGGAACACTGAAGCTTTCTTT
J gene: TRBJ1-1
D gene: TRBD1
clone size: -
V gene: TRBV4-3

CDR3 protein: CASSFQGGQETQYF
CDR3 DNA: TGTGCCAGCAGCTTTCAGGGAGGCCAAGAGACCCAGTACTTC
J gene: TRBJ2-5
D gene: -
clone size: few
V gene: TRBV7-2

CDR3 protein: CSVGEPGTGNGYTF
CDR3 DNA: TGCAGCGTTGGGGAACCCGGGACAGGGAATGGCTACACCTTC
J gene: TRBJ1-2
D gene: TRBD1
clone size: few
V gene: TRBV29-1

CDR3 protein: CASGLVTGELFF
CDR3 DNA: TGTGCTAGTGGTTTGGTAACTGGGGAGCTGTTTTTT
J gene: TRBJ2-2
D gene: -
clone size: few
V gene: TRBV12-5

CDR3 protein: CASERTSGSTYEQFF
CDR3 DNA: TGTGCCAGCGAAAGGACTAGCGGGAGTACGTATGAGCAGTTCTTC
J gene: TRBJ2-1
D gene: TRBD2
clone size: -
V gene: TRBV28

CDR3 protein: CASRDRGRRGTEAFF
CDR3 DNA: TGTGCCAGCAGGGACAGGGGGCGAAGAGGGACTGAAGCTTTCTTT
J gene: TRBJ1-1
D gene: TRBD1
clone size: few
V gene: TRBV2

CDR3 protein: CATSFGQGPTEAFF
CDR3 DNA: TGTGCCACCAGCTTCGGACAGGGGCCCACTGAAGCTTTCTTT
J gene: TRBJ1-1
D gene: TRBD1
clone size: -
V gene: TRBV15

CDR3 protein: CASTSASYNEQFF
CDR3 DNA: TGTGCCAGCACCAGCGCCTCCTACAATGAGCAGTTCTTC
J gene: TRBJ2-1
D gene: -
clone size: few
V gene: TRBV25-1

CDR3 protein: CASLRGSNQPQHF
CDR3 DNA: TGTGCCAGCCTCCGGGGTAGCAATCAGCCCCAGCATTTT
J gene: TRBJ1-5
D gene: -
clone size: -
V gene: TRBV28

CDR3 protein: CATSRDSGDGYTF
CDR3 DNA: TGTGCCACAAGCAGAGATAGCGGGGATGGCTACACCTTC
J gene: TRBJ1-2
D gene: -
clone size: -
V gene: TRBV15

CDR3 protein: CASSPPQGLAKNIQYF
CDR3 DNA: TGTGCCAGCTCACCACCGCAGGGGCTAGCCAAAAACATTCAGTACTTC
J gene: TRBJ2-4
D gene: -
clone size: few
V gene: TRBV18

CDR3 protein: CASSLRTLGNIQYF
CDR3 DNA: TGTGCCAGCAGCTTGAGGACTCTTGGGAACATTCAGTACTTC
J gene: TRBJ2-4
D gene: -
clone size: -
V gene: TRBV5-5

CDR3 protein: CASSRDPGGAGTGELFF
CDR3 DNA: TGTGCCAGCAGCCGGGACCCAGGGGGCGCGGGCACCGGGGAGCTGTTTTTT
J gene: TRBJ2-2
D gene: TRBD1
clone size: -
V gene: TRBV11-3

CDR3 protein: CASSEAGGSTDTQYF
CDR3 DNA: TGCGCCAGCAGTGAAGCGGGGGGGAGCACAGATACGCAGTATTTT
J gene: TRBJ2-3
D gene: TRBD2
clone size: -
V gene: TRBV10-2

CDR3 protein: CASSLSRTSGTDTQYF
CDR3 DNA: TGTGCCAGCAGCCTATCCCGGACTAGCGGCACAGATACGCAGTATTTT
J gene: TRBJ2-3
D gene: TRBD2
clone size: few
V gene: TRBV5-4

CDR3 protein: CSVGFDSKNQPQHF
CDR3 DNA: TGCAGCGTTGGATTTGACAGCAAGAATCAGCCCCAGCATTTT
J gene: TRBJ1-5
D gene: -
clone size: few
V gene: TRBV29-1

CDR3 protein: CASSGSQRKETQYF
CDR3 DNA: TGTGCCAGCAGTGGATCACAGCGGAAGGAGACCCAGTACTTC
J gene: TRBJ2-5
D gene: -
clone size: -
V gene: TRBV6-4

CDR3 protein: CASSSRESTYEQYF
CDR3 DNA: TGTGCCAGCAGTTCGCGGGAGAGCACCTACGAGCAGTACTTC
J gene: TRBJ2-7
D gene: TRBD2
clone size: -
V gene: TRBV27

CDR3 protein: CSASTRGDDGGYTF
CDR3 DNA: TGCAGCGCGTCTACCCGGGGGGACGACGGGGGCTACACCTTC
J gene: TRBJ1-2
D gene: -
clone size: few
V gene: TRBV29-1

CDR3 protein: CASSSLGRGNTIYF
CDR3 DNA: TGTGCCAGCAGTTCCCTGGGGCGGGGGAACACCATATATTTT
J gene: TRBJ1-3
D gene: -
clone size: few
V gene: TRBV6-6

CDR3 protein: CASSFQTGRRDTQYF
CDR3 DNA: TGTGCCAGCAGCTTCCAGACAGGGCGCCGCGATACGCAGTATTTT
J gene: TRBJ2-3
D gene: TRBD1
clone size: few
V gene: TRBV7-8

CDR3 protein: CAWVLLTGWGEAFF
CDR3 DNA: TGTGCCTGGGTCCTCCTGACAGGGTGGGGTGAAGCTTTCTTT
J gene: TRBJ1-1
D gene: TRBD1
clone size: -
V gene: TRBV30

CDR3 protein: CATRQGSSYNEQFF
CDR3 DNA: TGTGCCACTCGACAGGGCAGCTCCTACAATGAGCAGTTCTTC
J gene: TRBJ2-1
D gene: TRBD1
clone size: few
V gene: TRBV6-5